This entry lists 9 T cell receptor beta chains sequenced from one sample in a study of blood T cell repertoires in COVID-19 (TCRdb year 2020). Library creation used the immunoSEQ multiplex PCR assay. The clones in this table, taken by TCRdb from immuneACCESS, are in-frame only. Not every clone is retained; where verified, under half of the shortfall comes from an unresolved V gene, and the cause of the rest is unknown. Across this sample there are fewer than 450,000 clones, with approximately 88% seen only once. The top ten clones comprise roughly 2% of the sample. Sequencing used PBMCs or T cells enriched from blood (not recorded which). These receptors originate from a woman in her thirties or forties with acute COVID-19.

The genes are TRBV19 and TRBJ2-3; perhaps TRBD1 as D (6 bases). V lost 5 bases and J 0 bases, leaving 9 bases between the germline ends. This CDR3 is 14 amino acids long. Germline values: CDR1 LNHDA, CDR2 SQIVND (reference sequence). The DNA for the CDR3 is TGTGCCAGTAGTGATACAGGGAGCACAGATACGCAGTATTTT. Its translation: CASSDTGSTDTQYF.

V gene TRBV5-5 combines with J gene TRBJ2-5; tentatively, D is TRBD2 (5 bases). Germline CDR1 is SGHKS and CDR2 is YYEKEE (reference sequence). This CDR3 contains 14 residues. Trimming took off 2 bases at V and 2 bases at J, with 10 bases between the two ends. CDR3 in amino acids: CASSLEGFQETQYF. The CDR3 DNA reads TGTGCCAGCAGCTTAGAGGGCTTTCAAGAGACCCAGTACTTC.

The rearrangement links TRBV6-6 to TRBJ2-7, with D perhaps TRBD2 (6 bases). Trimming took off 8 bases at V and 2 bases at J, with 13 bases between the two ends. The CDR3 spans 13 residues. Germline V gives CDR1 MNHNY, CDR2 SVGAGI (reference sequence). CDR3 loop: CASVEGSTYEQYF. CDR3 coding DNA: TGTGCCAGCGTGGAGGGGTCAACCTACGAGCAGTACTTC.

The CDR3 bases are TGTGCCAGCAGCTTCGGCGGGGAATATACGCAGTATTTT. Translating it yields CASSFGGEYTQYF. The chain joins TRBV11-3 to TRBJ2-3; tentative D call: TRBD2 (6 bases). This CDR3 is 13 amino acids long. Germline lookup yields CDR1 SGHNT and CDR2 YENEEA. Trimming stripped 3 bases from V and 7 bases from J, with 11 bases between.

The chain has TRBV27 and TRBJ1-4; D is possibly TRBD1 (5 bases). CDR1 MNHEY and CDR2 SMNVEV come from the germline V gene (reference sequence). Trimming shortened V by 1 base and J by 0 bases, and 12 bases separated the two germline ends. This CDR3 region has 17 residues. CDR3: CASSLLPRQTTNEKLFF. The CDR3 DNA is TGTGCCAGCAGTTTATTACCCAGACAGACAACTAATGAAAAACTGTTTTTT.

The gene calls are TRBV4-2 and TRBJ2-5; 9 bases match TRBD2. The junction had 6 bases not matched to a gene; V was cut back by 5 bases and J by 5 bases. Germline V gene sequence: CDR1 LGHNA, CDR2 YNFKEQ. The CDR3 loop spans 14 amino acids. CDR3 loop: CASSEAGGHETQYF. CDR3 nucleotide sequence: TGTGCCAGCAGCGAGGCGGGGGGGCATGAGACCCAGTACTTC.

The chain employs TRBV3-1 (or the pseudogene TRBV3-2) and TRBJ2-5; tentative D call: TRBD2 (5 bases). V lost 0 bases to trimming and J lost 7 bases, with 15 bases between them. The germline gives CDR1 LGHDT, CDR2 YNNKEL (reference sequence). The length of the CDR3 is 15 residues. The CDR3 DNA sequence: TGTGCCAGCAGCCAAGATGCTAGCCGCCGGGGGACCCAGTACTTC. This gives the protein CASSQDASRRGTQYF.

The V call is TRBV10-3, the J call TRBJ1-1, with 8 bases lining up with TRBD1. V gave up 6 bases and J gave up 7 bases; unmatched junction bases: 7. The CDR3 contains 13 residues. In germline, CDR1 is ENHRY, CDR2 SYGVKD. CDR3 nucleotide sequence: TGTGCCATCAGATGGACAGGGCTTCTTGAAGCTTTCTTT. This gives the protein CAIRWTGLLEAFF.

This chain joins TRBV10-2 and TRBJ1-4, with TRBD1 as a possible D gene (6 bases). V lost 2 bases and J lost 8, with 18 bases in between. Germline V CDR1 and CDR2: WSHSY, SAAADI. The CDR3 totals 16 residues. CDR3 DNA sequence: TGCGCCAGCAGTGAGAGCATAGGGACATCTGGGGAAAAACTGTTTTTT. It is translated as CASSESIGTSGEKLFF.